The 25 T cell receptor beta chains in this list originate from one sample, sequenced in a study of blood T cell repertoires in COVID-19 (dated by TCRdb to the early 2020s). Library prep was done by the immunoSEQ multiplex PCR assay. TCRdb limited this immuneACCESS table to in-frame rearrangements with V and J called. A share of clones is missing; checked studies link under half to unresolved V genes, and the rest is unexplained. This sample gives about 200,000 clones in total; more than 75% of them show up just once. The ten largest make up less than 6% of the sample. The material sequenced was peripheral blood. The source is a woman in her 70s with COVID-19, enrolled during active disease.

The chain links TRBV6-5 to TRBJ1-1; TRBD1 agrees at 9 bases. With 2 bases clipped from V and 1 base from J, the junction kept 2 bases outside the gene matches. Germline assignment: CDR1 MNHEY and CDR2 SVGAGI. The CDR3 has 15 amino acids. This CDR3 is CASSYAGQGNTEAFF. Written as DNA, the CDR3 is TGTGCCAGCAGTTACGCGGGACAGGGGAACACTGAAGCTTTCTTT.

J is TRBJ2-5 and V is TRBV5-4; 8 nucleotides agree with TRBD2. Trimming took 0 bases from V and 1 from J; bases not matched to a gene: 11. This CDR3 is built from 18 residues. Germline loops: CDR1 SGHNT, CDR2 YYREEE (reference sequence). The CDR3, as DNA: TGTGCCAGCAGCTTGGGTCCTTCCGGCGGGAGGATCCAAGAGACCCAGTACTTC. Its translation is CASSLGPSGGRIQETQYF.

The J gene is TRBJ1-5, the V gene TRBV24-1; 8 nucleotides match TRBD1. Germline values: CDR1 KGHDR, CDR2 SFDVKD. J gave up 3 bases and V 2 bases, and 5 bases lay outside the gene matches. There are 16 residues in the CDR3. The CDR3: CATSDSDRANNQPQHF. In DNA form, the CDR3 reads TGTGCCACCAGTGATTCGGACAGGGCTAACAATCAGCCCCAGCATTTT.

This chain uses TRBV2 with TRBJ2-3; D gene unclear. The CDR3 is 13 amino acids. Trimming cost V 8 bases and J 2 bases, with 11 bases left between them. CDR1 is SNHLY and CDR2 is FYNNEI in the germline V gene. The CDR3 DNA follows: TGTGCCAGCCGGGTCCGTACCACAGATACGCAGTATTTT. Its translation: CASRVRTTDTQYF.

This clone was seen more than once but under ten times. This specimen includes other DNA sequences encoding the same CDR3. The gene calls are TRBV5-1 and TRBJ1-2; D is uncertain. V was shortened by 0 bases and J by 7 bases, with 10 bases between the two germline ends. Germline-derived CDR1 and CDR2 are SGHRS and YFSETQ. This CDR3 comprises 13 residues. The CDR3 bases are TGCGCCAGCAGCTTGGCCGGGGTTGGTGGCTACACCTTC. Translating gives CASSLAGVGGYTF.

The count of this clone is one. In nucleotides, the CDR3 is TGTGCCAGCAGCCTAAGCTCCTACGAGCAGTACTTC. This gives the protein CASSLSSYEQYF. The V gene is TRBV28, the J gene TRBJ2-7; no definite D call. Germline CDR1 is MDHEN and CDR2 is SYDVKM. Trimming left V 6 bases short and J 0 bases short, with 6 bases between. This CDR3 is built from 12 residues.

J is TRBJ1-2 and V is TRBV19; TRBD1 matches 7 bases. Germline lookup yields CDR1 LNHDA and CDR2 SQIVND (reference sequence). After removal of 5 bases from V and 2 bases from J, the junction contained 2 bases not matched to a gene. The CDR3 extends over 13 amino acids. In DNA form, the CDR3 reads TGTGCCAGTAGTCAGGGGGAAAACTATGGCTACACCTTC. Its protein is CASSQGENYGYTF.

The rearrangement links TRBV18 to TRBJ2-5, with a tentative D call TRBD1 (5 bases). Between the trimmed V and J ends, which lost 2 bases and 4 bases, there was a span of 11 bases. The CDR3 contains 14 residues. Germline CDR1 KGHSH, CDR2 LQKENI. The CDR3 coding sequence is TGTGCCAGCTCACCAGGGGCTAGTCGAGAGACCCAGTACTTC. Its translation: CASSPGASRETQYF.

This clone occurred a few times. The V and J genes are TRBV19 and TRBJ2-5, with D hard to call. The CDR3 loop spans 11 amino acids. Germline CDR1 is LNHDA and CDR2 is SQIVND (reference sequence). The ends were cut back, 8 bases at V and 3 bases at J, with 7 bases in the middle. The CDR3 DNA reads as TGTGCCAGTTCCCTCGAAGAGACCCAGTACTTC. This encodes CASSLEETQYF.

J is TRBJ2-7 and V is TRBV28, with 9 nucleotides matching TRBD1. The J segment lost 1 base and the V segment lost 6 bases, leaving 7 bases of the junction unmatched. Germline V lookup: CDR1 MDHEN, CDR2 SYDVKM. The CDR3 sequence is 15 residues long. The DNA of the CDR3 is TGTGCCAGCAGCATACAGGGGGCTGGTTCCTACGAGCAGTACTTC. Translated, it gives CASSIQGAGSYEQYF.

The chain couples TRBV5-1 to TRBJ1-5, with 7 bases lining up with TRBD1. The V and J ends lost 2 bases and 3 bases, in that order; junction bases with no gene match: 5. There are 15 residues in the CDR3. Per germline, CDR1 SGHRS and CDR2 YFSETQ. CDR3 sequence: CASSLGGDPNQPQHF. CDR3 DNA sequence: TGCGCCAGCAGCTTAGGGGGCGACCCCAATCAGCCCCAGCATTTT.

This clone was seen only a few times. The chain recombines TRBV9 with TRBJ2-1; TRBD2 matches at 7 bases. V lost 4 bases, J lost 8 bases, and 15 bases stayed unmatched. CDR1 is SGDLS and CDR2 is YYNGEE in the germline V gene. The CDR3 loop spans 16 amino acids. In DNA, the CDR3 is TGTGCCAGCAGCTACGGGGGGAGCCACTCGGGCGATGAGCAGTTCTTC. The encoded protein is CASSYGGSHSGDEQFF.

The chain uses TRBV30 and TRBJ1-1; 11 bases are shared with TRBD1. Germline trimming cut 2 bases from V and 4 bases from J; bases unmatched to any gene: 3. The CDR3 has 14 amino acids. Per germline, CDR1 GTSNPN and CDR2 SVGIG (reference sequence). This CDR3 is CAWSSGTGGTEAFF. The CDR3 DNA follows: TGTGCCTGGAGTTCCGGGACAGGGGGCACTGAAGCTTTCTTT.

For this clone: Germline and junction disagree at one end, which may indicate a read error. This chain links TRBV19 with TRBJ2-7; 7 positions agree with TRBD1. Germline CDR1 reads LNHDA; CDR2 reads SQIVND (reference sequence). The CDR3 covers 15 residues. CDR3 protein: CASRIGGHLSYEQYF. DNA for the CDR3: TGTGCCAGTAGGATAGGGGGCCACCTCTCCTACGAGCAGTACTTC.

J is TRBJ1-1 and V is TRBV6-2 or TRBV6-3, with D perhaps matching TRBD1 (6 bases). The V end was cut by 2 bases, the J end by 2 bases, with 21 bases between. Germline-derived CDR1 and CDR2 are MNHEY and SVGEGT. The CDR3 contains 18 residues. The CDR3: CASSYTITESTGNTEAFF. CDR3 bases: TGTGCCAGCAGTTACACGATTACAGAATCGACAGGAAACACTGAAGCTTTCTTT.

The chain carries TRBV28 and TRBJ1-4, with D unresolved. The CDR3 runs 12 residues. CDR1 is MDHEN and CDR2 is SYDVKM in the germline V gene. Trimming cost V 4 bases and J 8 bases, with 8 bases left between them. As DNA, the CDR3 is TGTGCCAGCAGTTCGACATGGGAAAAACTGTTTTTT. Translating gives CASSSTWEKLFF.

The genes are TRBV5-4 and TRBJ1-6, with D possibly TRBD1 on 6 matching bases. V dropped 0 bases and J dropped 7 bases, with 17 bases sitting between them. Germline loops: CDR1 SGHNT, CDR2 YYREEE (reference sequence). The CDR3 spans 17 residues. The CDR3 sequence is CASSLAGGQFGNSPLHF. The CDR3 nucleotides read TGTGCCAGCAGCTTGGCCGGAGGACAGTTTGGGAATTCACCCCTCCACTTT.

Here the CDR3 reads CSSMTGANYGYTF. As DNA, the CDR3 is TGCAGCTCGATGACAGGGGCTAACTATGGCTACACCTTC. The chain has TRBV29-1 and TRBJ1-2, with 8 bases identical to TRBD1. The V and J ends lost 8 bases and 0 bases, in that order; junction bases with no gene match: 5. The CDR3 has 13 amino acids. Germline assignment: CDR1 SQVTM and CDR2 ANQGSEA.

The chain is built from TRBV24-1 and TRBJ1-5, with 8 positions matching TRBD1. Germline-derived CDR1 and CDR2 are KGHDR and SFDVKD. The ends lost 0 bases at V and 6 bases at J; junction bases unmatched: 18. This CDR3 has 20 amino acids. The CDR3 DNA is TGTGCCACCAGTGATTTGCCCCACCTGACTCAGGGGGCGAGGATTCAGCCCCAGCATTTT. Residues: CATSDLPHLTQGARIQPQHF.

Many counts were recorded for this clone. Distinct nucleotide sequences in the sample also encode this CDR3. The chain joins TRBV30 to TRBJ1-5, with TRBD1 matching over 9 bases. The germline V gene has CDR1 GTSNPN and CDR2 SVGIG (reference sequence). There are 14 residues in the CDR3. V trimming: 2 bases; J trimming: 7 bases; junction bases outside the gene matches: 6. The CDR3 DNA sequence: TGTGCCTGGAGTCTAGGGACAGGGAACCAGCCCCAGCATTTT. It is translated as CAWSLGTGNQPQHF.

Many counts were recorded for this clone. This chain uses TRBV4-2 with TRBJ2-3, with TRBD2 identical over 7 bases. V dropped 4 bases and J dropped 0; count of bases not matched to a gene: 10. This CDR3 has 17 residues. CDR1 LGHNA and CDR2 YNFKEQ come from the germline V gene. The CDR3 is CASSRKRGLTSTDTQYF. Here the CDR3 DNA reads TGTGCCAGCAGCCGGAAGCGGGGCCTCACTAGCACAGATACGCAGTATTTT.

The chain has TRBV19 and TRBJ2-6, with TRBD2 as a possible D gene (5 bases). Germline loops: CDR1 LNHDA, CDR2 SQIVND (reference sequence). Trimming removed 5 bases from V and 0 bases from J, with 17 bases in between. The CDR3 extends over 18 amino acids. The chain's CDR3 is CASSFGVRRSSGANVLTF. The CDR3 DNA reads TGTGCCAGTAGTTTCGGGGTACGGAGGAGCTCTGGGGCCAACGTCCTGACTTTC.

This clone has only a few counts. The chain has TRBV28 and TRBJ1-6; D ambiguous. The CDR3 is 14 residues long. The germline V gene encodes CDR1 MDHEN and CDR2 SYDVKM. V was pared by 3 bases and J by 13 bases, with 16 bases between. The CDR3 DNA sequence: TGTGCCAGCAGTTTCGAAGGACTGGCGAGGCCCCTCCACTTT. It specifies CASSFEGLARPLHF.

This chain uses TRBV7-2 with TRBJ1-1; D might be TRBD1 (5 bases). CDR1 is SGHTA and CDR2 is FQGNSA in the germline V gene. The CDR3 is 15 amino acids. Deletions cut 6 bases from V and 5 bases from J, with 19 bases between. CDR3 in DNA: TGTGCCAGCAGTCCCCAGTCCGGGGGAGTTACTGAAGCTTTCTTT. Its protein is CASSPQSGGVTEAFF.

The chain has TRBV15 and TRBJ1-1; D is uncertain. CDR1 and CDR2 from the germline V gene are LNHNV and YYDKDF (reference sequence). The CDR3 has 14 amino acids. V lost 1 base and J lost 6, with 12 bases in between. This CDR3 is CATSRGGIEAEAFF. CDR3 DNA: TGTGCCACCAGCAGAGGAGGGATTGAAGCTGAAGCTTTCTTT.